Listed below are T cell receptor beta chains from one sample, sequenced in a study of cytomegalovirus exposure and HLA in healthy donors. Clones were sequenced by immunoSEQ multiplex PCR, and TCRdb holds only the in-frame ones, with some missing. The sample contains over 95,000 clones, approximately 77% of which appear only once. The specimen was PBMCs. Receptors originate from a female donor in good health and CMV-seronegative. CDR3s include the opening cysteine and the closing phenylalanine or tryptophan. A D gene is named only where the DNA matches it firmly. A clone size is listed for some rows: how often the clone was seen (once, few, many), or a class if it is expanded.

V	J	D	size	DNA	CDR3
TRBV6-5	TRBJ1-1	.	.	TGTGCCAGCAAGGGGTGGGACACTGAAGCTTTCTTT	CASKGWDTEAFF
TRBV6-4	TRBJ2-3	TRBD2	few	TGTGCCAGCAGTGAGACTAGCGGGGGCACAGATACGCAGTATTTT	CASSETSGGTDTQYF
TRBV5-1	TRBJ2-5	TRBD1	once	TGCGCCAGCAGCTTGTTTTCAGGGGGCCAAGAGACCCAGTACTTC	CASSLFSGGQETQYF
TRBV18	TRBJ1-2	TRBD1	.	TGTGCCAGCTCGCCAATTAGGACACAGGGGGCCCACGATGGCTACACCTTC	CASSPIRTQGAHDGYTF
TRBV4-2	TRBJ1-1	.	.	TGTGCCAGCAGCCTAGCAATCGGCACTGAAGCTTTCTTT	CASSLAIGTEAFF
TRBV2	TRBJ1-1	.	.	TGTGCCAGCAGTGTGAAACCGGGGAGTGGGACTGAAGCTTTCTTT	CASSVKPGSGTEAFF
TRBV27	TRBJ2-3	TRBD2	.	TGTGCCAGCAGTTTAAGGTTTAGCGGGAGGGGGGATACGCAGTATTTT	CASSLRFSGRGDTQYF
TRBV11-1	TRBJ2-5	TRBD2	.	TGTGCCAGCAGCCCCAATTCCTTCCTAGCGGCACAAGAGACCCAGTACTTC	CASSPNSFLAAQETQYF
TRBV7-3	TRBJ1-2	TRBD1	.	TGTGCCAGCAGCTTGGGGACAGGGACCTATGGCTACACCTTC	CASSLGTGTYGYTF
TRBV27	TRBJ2-7	TRBD2	.	TGTGCCAGCAGCTACGGGACTAGACGCGAGCAGTACTTC	CASSYGTRREQYF
TRBV5-6	TRBJ1-5	.	.	TGTGCCAGCAGCTTCCGACAGAGTTCCAGCAATCAGCCCCAGCATTTT	CASSFRQSSSNQPQHF
TRBV5-5	TRBJ2-3	.	.	TGTGCCAGCAGCCCGGCGGCTAGCGCAGATACGCAGTATTTT	CASSPAASADTQYF
TRBV6-6	TRBJ1-3	.	once	TGTGCCAGCAGTTACCGGGGGGCTGGAAACACCATATATTTT	CASSYRGAGNTIYF
TRBV10-3	TRBJ2-7	.	.	TGTGCCGCTAACGACAGGAGAGACTACGAGCAGTACTTC	CAANDRRDYEQYF
TRBV6-1	TRBJ2-4	.	.	TGTGCCAGCAGTGACCCCATTAGGGGGGGAACCAAAAACATTCAGTACTTC	CASSDPIRGGTKNIQYF
TRBV5-1	TRBJ1-1	TRBD1	.	TGCGCCAGCAGCTTAACAGGGGGCTGGGGCACTGAAGCTTTCTTT	CASSLTGGWGTEAFF
TRBV7-2	TRBJ1-4	.	few	TGTGCCAGCAGCCCTACGGCCAGGGGAAGTGAAAAACTGTTTTTT	CASSPTARGSEKLFF
TRBV7-6	TRBJ2-7	.	.	TGTGCCAGCAGCCCCCCTAGGGGGGGCTACGAGCAGTACTTC	CASSPPRGGYEQYF
TRBV5-1	TRBJ2-5	.	.	TGCGCCAGCAGCTTAGGCAGGGGGGAAGAGACCCAGTACTTC	CASSLGRGEETQYF
TRBV7-9	TRBJ2-7	.	.	TGTTCCTTACGGGACAATGACTCCTACGAGCAGTACTTC	CSLRDNDSYEQYF
TRBV5-8	TRBJ2-2	.	few	TGTGCCAGCAGCTTGTTGACGGGGGGCCCTCGCGGGGAGCTGTTTTTT	CASSLLTGGPRGELFF
TRBV14	TRBJ2-3	.	once	TGTGCCAGCAGCCAAGGCGGTGCAGATACGCAGTATTTT	CASSQGGADTQYF